Listed below are T cell receptor beta chains from one sample, sequenced in a study of OX40 agonist ivuxolimab in advanced cancers. Method: immunoSEQ multiplex PCR; TCRdb's copy keeps in-frame clones and lacks some. The data contain around 69,000 clones, around 90% of them singletons. The sample here was CD4+ or CD8+ T cells sorted from blood, taken in a trial of the OX40 agonist ivuxolimab. Every receptor here comes from an adult with an advanced solid tumor such as melanoma, head and neck, liver or kidney cancer. The CDR3 runs from the conserved cysteine through the conserved F or W. A D gene is named only where the DNA matches it firmly. Clone size appears in some rows only: once, few, many, or a class for an expanded clone.

D gene: TRBD1; clone size: -; V gene: TRBV5-5; J gene: TRBJ2-3; CDR3 protein: CASSLDRGTDTQYF; CDR3 DNA: TGTGCCAGCAGCTTGGACAGGGGAACAGATACGCAGTATTTT
D gene: -; clone size: -; V gene: TRBV7-9; J gene: TRBJ2-3; CDR3 protein: CASSLRRPGAADTQYF; CDR3 DNA: TGTGCCAGCAGCTTAAGGCGACCAGGGGCCGCAGATACGCAGTATTTT
D gene: -; clone size: -; V gene: TRBV11-2; J gene: TRBJ1-2; CDR3 protein: CASSLVIQGSGYTF; CDR3 DNA: TGTGCCAGCAGCTTAGTAATTCAGGGCTCTGGCTACACCTTC
D gene: TRBD1; clone size: few; V gene: TRBV5-1; J gene: TRBJ2-4; CDR3 protein: CASSLGQGGIQYF; CDR3 DNA: TGCGCCAGCAGCTTGGGACAGGGGGGCATTCAGTACTTC
D gene: -; clone size: -; V gene: TRBV6-4; J gene: TRBJ1-2; CDR3 protein: CASSTGGRSNGYTF; CDR3 DNA: TGTGCCAGCAGCACCGGAGGCAGGTCTAATGGCTACACCTTC
D gene: TRBD1; clone size: once; V gene: TRBV6-1; J gene: TRBJ1-2; CDR3 protein: CASKVGQVGGYTF; CDR3 DNA: TGTGCCAGCAAAGTGGGACAGGTAGGAGGCTACACCTTC
D gene: -; clone size: -; V gene: TRBV9; J gene: TRBJ2-1; CDR3 protein: CASSVGGGASYNEQFF; CDR3 DNA: TGTGCCAGCAGCGTAGGTGGGGGTGCCTCCTACAATGAGCAGTTCTTC
D gene: -; clone size: -; V gene: TRBV19; J gene: TRBJ2-2; CDR3 protein: CASSILGAGTGELFF; CDR3 DNA: TGTGCCAGTAGTATCTTGGGGGCAGGCACCGGGGAGCTGTTTTTT
D gene: TRBD2; clone size: -; V gene: TRBV7-9; J gene: TRBJ2-3; CDR3 protein: CASCPTSGGAADTQYF; CDR3 DNA: TGTGCCAGCTGCCCGACGAGCGGGGGGGCCGCAGATACGCAGTATTTT
D gene: TRBD1; clone size: few; V gene: TRBV9; J gene: TRBJ2-6; CDR3 protein: CASSPRGTPSSGANVLTF; CDR3 DNA: TGTGCCAGCAGCCCCAGGGGGACGCCTAGCTCTGGGGCCAACGTCCTGACTTTC
D gene: -; clone size: -; V gene: TRBV10-3; J gene: TRBJ1-5; CDR3 protein: CAISESDTRNQPQHF; CDR3 DNA: TGTGCCATCAGTGAGTCGGACACCCGGAATCAGCCCCAGCATTTT
D gene: -; clone size: -; V gene: TRBV9; J gene: TRBJ1-6; CDR3 protein: CASSANMGMAALHF; CDR3 DNA: TGTGCCAGCAGCGCAAATATGGGTATGGCGGCCCTCCACTTT
D gene: -; clone size: -; V gene: TRBV19; J gene: TRBJ2-7; CDR3 protein: CASKTNLDSYEQYF; CDR3 DNA: TGTGCCAGTAAAACAAACCTCGACTCCTACGAGCAGTACTTC
D gene: TRBD1; clone size: -; V gene: TRBV28; J gene: TRBJ1-1; CDR3 protein: CASSPGGLDTEAFF; CDR3 DNA: TGTGCCAGCAGCCCAGGGGGCTTGGACACTGAAGCTTTCTTT
D gene: TRBD1; clone size: -; V gene: TRBV28; J gene: TRBJ1-2; CDR3 protein: CASSTNQGAGYTF; CDR3 DNA: TGTGCCAGCAGTACAAATCAGGGGGCTGGCTACACCTTC
D gene: -; clone size: -; V gene: TRBV7-9; J gene: TRBJ2-1; CDR3 protein: CASSTYPADDNEQFF; CDR3 DNA: TGTGCCAGCAGCACCTATCCGGCGGACGACAATGAGCAGTTCTTC
D gene: -; clone size: -; V gene: TRBV28; J gene: TRBJ1-6; CDR3 protein: CASSPQGGVTISPLHF; CDR3 DNA: TGTGCCAGCAGTCCTCAGGGTGGAGTAACTATTTCACCCCTCCACTTT
D gene: -; clone size: -; V gene: TRBV21-1; J gene: TRBJ2-1; CDR3 protein: CASSARGGRGSSYNEQFF; CDR3 DNA: TGTGCCAGCAGCGCCCGCGGGGGACGGGGAAGCTCCTACAATGAGCAGTTCTTC
D gene: -; clone size: -; V gene: TRBV28; J gene: TRBJ2-7; CDR3 protein: CASSLLGHEQYF; CDR3 DNA: TGTGCCAGCAGTTTACTAGGCCACGAGCAGTACTTC
D gene: TRBD1; clone size: -; V gene: TRBV10-3; J gene: TRBJ1-5; CDR3 protein: CAISESGQGGNQPQHF; CDR3 DNA: TGTGCCATCAGTGAGTCGGGACAGGGGGGCAATCAGCCCCAGCATTTT
D gene: TRBD1; clone size: -; V gene: TRBV7-2; J gene: TRBJ1-1; CDR3 protein: CASSLQGGLNTEAFF; CDR3 DNA: TGTGCCAGCAGCCTACAGGGGGGATTGAACACTGAAGCTTTCTTT
D gene: -; clone size: few; V gene: TRBV28; J gene: TRBJ1-1; CDR3 protein: CASSPFGGTEAFF; CDR3 DNA: TGTGCCAGCAGTCCCTTTGGGGGCACTGAAGCTTTCTTT
D gene: -; clone size: -; V gene: TRBV4-3; J gene: TRBJ2-1; CDR3 protein: CASSQAPQREQFF; CDR3 DNA: TGCGCCAGCAGCCAAGCTCCTCAGCGAGAGCAGTTCTTC
D gene: -; clone size: -; V gene: TRBV14; J gene: TRBJ2-7; CDR3 protein: CASSRTPGPRDEQYF; CDR3 DNA: TGTGCCAGCAGCCGAACACCGGGCCCGAGGGATGAGCAGTACTTC
D gene: TRBD1; clone size: -; V gene: TRBV2; J gene: TRBJ1-6; CDR3 protein: CASRGPGGNSPLHF; CDR3 DNA: TGTGCCAGCAGGGGCCCAGGGGGCAATTCACCCCTCCACTTT
D gene: -; clone size: -; V gene: TRBV9; J gene: TRBJ1-4; CDR3 protein: CASSTRSSREKLFF; CDR3 DNA: TGTGCCAGCAGCACCCGTTCGAGTAGGGAAAAACTGTTTTTT
D gene: -; clone size: -; V gene: TRBV30; J gene: TRBJ1-1; CDR3 protein: CAWNHQEEAFF; CDR3 DNA: TGTGCCTGGAATCACCAGGAAGAGGCTTTCTTT
D gene: TRBD1; clone size: -; V gene: TRBV5-1; J gene: TRBJ1-5; CDR3 protein: CASSPGGGGGNQPQHF; CDR3 DNA: TGCGCCAGCAGCCCAGGGGGCGGAGGTGGCAATCAGCCCCAGCATTTT
D gene: -; clone size: -; V gene: TRBV27; J gene: TRBJ2-4; CDR3 protein: CASSLRVQGNIQYF; CDR3 DNA: TGTGCCAGCAGTTTACGAGTACAGGGAAACATTCAGTACTTC